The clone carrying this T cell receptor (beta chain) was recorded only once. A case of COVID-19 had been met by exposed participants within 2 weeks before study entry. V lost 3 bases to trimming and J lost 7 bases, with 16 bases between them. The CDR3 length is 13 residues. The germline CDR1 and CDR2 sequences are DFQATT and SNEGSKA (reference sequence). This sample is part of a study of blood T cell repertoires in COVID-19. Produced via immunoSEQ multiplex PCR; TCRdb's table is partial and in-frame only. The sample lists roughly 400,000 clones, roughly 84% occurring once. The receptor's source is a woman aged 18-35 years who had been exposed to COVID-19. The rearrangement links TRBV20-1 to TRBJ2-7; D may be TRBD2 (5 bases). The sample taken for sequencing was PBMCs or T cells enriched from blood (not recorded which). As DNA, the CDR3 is TGCAGTGCTAGTATAGGGCTAGCCGGGGAGCAGTACTTC. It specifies CSASIGLAGEQYF.